The sequence of this T cell receptor beta chain was determined in a study of T cells in Graves' hyperthyroidism and ophthalmopathy. CDR3 length: 13 amino acids. The V and J ends lost 5 bases and 2 bases respectively, with 10 bases between them. CDR1 is DFQATT, CDR2 SNEGSKA, per germline (reference sequence). TCR beta CDR3 sequences were amplified from RNA transcripts. The TCR CDR3 first-round RT-PCR relied on the HTBI primer set. MiXCR, run by TCRdb on the multiplex PCR reads, gives a single entry per CDR3 protein. The sample contains under 400,000 distinct CDR3 sequences, roughly 17% of which appear only once.

This receptor was obtained from a man younger than 40 with Graves' hyperthyroidism. The gene calls are TRBV20-1 and TRBJ1-5, with D possibly TRBD1 on 6 matching bases. The sample consisted of blood. In DNA, the CDR3 is TGCAGTGCTCTCCGGACAGGCAATCAGCCCCAGCATTTT. Translation gives CSALRTGNQPQHF.